This record looks at one T cell receptor beta chain sequence and its context. Its antigen remains undetermined. Per-nucleotide qualities are absent, and no much larger clonotype sits a single base away. The trial excluded patients who had a history of autoimmune disease or were on systemic immunosuppression. Peripheral blood for TCR sequencing was drawn from every dose cohort at baseline, at cycle 4 day 1 and at cycle 7 day 1. The samples were drawn from a first-in-human, open-label, multicenter phase I dose-escalation trial of ivuxolimab. The trial enrolled adults with locally advanced or metastatic head and neck squamous cell, hepatocellular, melanoma or renal cell carcinoma. Before TCR sequencing, CD4+ and CD8+ T cells were separately sorted from peripheral blood. The germline V gene encodes CDR1 SGHDT and CDR2 YYEEEE. V is reduced by 4 bases and J by 3 bases, leaving a spacing of 5 bases between them. There are 12 amino acids in the CDR3, from cysteine to phenylalanine inclusive. Left in the record is the CDR3 DNA by itself, 36 bases read in frame from the first base.

For sequencing of the TCRbeta CDR3 region, genomic DNA was extracted from the sorted cells. TCRbeta CDR3 regions were sequenced using the immunoSEQ Assay. TCRdb took this table from immuneACCESS and kept in-frame rearrangements with V and J called. Such tables lack part of the clones; where checked against another copy, unresolved V genes explain under half of the gap, and the rest is unexplained. The table for this sample lists about 130,000 clones; around nine tenths of them were counted only once. Of the sample, about 1% falls within the top ten clones. The data derive from a study of OX40 agonist ivuxolimab in advanced cancers. With regard to the full study: Ivuxolimab was a fully human IgG2 agonistic monoclonal antibody targeting the costimulatory receptor OX40 (CD134). Intravenous ivuxolimab was administered to patients every 2 weeks at six dose levels: 0.01, 0.1, 0.3, 1.5, 3 and 10 mg/kg. Of the roughly 52 dose-escalation patients, hepatocellular carcinoma was present in approximately 20, melanoma in approximately 15, renal cell carcinoma in 9 and head and neck cancer in 9. The dose-escalation cohort was about 83% male with a mean age of approximately 59 years, ranging from roughly 23 to 90. Prior anti-PD-1, anti-PD-L1 or anti-CTLA-4 therapy was permitted, and checkpoint inhibitors had been received by 30% to 40% of dose-escalation patients. Partial responses occurred in three dose-escalation patients, of whom one had hepatocellular carcinoma and two had cutaneous melanoma. Peripheral TCRbeta sequencing was intended to test whether TCR sequence diversity was altered and clonal T-cell expansion was caused by ivuxolimab. The paper covers the monotherapy dose-escalation part of the phase I ivuxolimab trial, which included N of about 56 patients. Results and caveats for the whole study, not just this receptor: On average, CD8+ T cells showed more expanded clones than CD4+ T cells after ivuxolimab. Partial responders in the 0.1-3.0 mg/kg groups had among the lowest normalized peripheral clonal expansion, especially among CD8+ T cells. Low levels of normalized T-cell clonal expansion were also seen in some patients who did not respond. At doses from 0.1 to 3.0 mg/kg, clonal expansion was seen in both CD4+ and CD8+ blood T cells between baseline and week 6. The antigen specificity of the peripheral T cells that underwent clonal expansion was not determined.

The sample consisted of CD4+ or CD8+ T cells sorted from blood, taken in a trial of the OX40 agonist ivuxolimab. This sequence uses TRBV5-6 and TRBJ2-1, with the D gene call left open. The TCR comes from an adult with an advanced solid tumor such as melanoma, head and neck, liver or kidney cancer. The CDR3 corresponds to CASSLSYNEQFF. The DNA sequence is TGTGCCAGCAGCCTTAGCTACAATGAGCAGTTCTTC.